This record covers a single TCR beta chain. No antigen is known for it. The data were obtained in a study of cytomegalovirus exposure and HLA in healthy donors. Findings and caveats of the study: Because they were indistinguishable, some V segments, including TRBV6-2 and TRBV6-3, were excluded. An analysis that came later showed most CMV-associated TCR beta chains appearing HLA-restricted.

The PCR used 60 Vbeta and 13 Jbeta primers. Sequencing was performed with immunoSEQ multiplex PCR; in TCRdb, only in-frame clones are kept and a portion is missing. Of some 80,000 clones in the sample, 78% were seen once. This CDR3 contains 15 residues. CDR1 is LNHDA, CDR2 SQIVND, per germline (reference sequence). With V trimmed by 5 bases and J by 0 bases, 6 bases remained unmatched. The chain joins TRBV19 to TRBJ1-2, with TRBD1 matching over 7 bases. The source of this sequence is a man aged 35-49 years in good health and CMV-seronegative. The sample comprised PBMCs. CDR3 loop: CASSPTGRANYGYTF. CDR3 nucleotides: TGTGCCAGTAGTCCGACAGGGAGAGCTAACTATGGCTACACCTTC.